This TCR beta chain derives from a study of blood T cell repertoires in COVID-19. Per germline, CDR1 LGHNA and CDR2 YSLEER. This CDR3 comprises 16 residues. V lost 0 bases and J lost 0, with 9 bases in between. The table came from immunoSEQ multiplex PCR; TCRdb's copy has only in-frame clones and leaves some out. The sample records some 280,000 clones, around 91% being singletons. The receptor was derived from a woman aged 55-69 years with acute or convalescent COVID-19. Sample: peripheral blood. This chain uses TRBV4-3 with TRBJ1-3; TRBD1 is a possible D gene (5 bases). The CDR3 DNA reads TGCGCCAGCAGCCAAGATTGGGGGGGCTCTGGAAACACCATATATTTT. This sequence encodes CASSQDWGGSGNTIYF.